The present TCR beta chain was sequenced within a study of T and B cells in COVID-19 patients. About the research overall: COVID-19 patients gave peripheral blood either during active infection or after recovery. Critical illness requiring mechanical ventilation or extracorporeal membrane oxygenation affected 12 of 20 active-infection patients.

CDR3 length: 14 amino acids. V was clipped by 6 bases and J by 4 bases; unmatched bases: 6. Germline values: CDR1 ENHRY, CDR2 SYGVKD. Each TRB amplification used about 230-550 ng of genomic DNA from blood. Judged by abundance, this clonotype is medium-sized (0.01 to 0.1%). The antigen remains unidentified. BIOMED2 TRB-A/B primer pools were used in multiplex TRB PCR. TCRdb itself ran the multiplex PCR reads through MiXCR, one entry per CDR3 protein. The table shows about a thousand distinct CDR3 sequences, with less than 35% occurring only once. Study-wide findings and caveats: Highly clonal in active COVID-19, TRB repertoires exceeded healthy-donor diversity and richness at recovery. Early severe-case samples and blood from mildly ill patients during symptoms were in short supply.

The sequenced material came from blood. The chain employs TRBV10-3 and TRBJ1-5; 7 bases match TRBD1. The TCR was taken from a human donor with active COVID-19. CDR3 DNA: TGTGCCATCAGGAGGCAGGGGGGTAATCAGCCCCAGCATTTT. Protein product: CAIRRQGGNQPQHF.